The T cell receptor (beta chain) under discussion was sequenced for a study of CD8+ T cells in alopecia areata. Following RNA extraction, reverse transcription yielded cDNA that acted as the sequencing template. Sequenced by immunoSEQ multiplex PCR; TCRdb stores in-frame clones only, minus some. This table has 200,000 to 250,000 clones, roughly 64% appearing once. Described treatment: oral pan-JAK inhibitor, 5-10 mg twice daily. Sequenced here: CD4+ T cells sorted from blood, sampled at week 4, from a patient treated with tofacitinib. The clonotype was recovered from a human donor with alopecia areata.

DNA of the CDR3: TGTGCCAGCAGAAGACAGGGGGCAGATGGCTACACCTTC. Residues: CASRRQGADGYTF. The V call is TRBV6-5, the J call TRBJ1-2, with 10 bases identical to TRBD1. This CDR3 spans 13 amino acids. Germline trimming cut 6 bases from V and 6 bases from J; bases unmatched to any gene: 4. The germline CDR1 and CDR2 sequences are MNHEY and SVGAGI.